This T cell receptor beta chain came from a study of CD8 T cells in ankylosing spondylitis. Study-wide results and caveats: Among TCR beta sequences, a motif of eight highly homologous variants appeared characteristic of ankylosing spondylitis blood.

Germline V gene sequence: CDR1 MDHEN, CDR2 SYDVKM. The CDR3 totals 16 residues. The V end was cut by 2 bases, the J end by 5 bases, with 18 bases between. TCRdb called the 5' RACE reads again in MiXCR, with one record for every CDR3 protein. The table has around 320,000 distinct CDR3 sequences, around 21% seen once. To note about this clonotype: Its specificity is not known.

The TCR comes from a female donor with ankylosing spondylitis or in good health (not recorded which). Sequences were obtained from blood, either unsorted or a sorted T cell fraction (not recorded which). The gene calls are TRBV28 and TRBJ2-5, with D possibly being TRBD1 or TRBD2 (5 bases each). The CDR3 DNA reads as TGTGCCAGCAGTTTAGGGCCCCAGGCAGGGACGGAGACCCAGTACTTC. Its protein is CASSLGPQAGTETQYF.